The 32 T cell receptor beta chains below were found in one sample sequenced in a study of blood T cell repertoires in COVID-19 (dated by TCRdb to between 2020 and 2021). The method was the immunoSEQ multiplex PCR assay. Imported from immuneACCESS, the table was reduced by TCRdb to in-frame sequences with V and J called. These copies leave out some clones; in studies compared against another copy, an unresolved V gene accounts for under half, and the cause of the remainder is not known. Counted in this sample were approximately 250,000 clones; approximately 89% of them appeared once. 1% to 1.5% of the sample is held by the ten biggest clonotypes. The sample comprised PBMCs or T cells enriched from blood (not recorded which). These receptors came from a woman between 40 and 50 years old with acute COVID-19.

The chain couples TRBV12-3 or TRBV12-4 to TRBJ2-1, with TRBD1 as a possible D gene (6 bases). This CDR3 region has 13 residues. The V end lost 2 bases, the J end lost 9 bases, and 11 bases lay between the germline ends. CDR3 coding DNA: TGTGCCAGCAGTTTAAGTGGGGGCAGTGAGCAGTTCTTC. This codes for CASSLSGGSEQFF.

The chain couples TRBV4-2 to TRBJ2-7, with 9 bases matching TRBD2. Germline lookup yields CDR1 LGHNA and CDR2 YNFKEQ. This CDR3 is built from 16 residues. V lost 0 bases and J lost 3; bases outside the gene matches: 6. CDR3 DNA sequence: TGTGCCAGCAGCCAAGATTATGCGGGAGGGGGCTACGAGCAGTACTTC. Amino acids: CASSQDYAGGGYEQYF.

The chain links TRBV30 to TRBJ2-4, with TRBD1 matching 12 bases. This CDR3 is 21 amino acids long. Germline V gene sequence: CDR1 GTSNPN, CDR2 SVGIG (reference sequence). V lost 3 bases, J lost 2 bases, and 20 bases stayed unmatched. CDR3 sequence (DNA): TGTGCCTGGAGCGGAGGCACCGGGACAGGGGGCCAGGGATGGACCAAAAACATTCAGTACTTC. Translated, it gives CAWSGGTGTGGQGWTKNIQYF.

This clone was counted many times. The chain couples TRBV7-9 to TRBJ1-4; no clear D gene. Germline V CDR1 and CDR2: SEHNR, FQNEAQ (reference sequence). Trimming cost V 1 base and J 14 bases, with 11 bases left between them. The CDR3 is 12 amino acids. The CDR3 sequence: CASSLGNVELFF. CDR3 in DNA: TGTGCCAGCAGCTTAGGAAACGTCGAGCTGTTTTTT.

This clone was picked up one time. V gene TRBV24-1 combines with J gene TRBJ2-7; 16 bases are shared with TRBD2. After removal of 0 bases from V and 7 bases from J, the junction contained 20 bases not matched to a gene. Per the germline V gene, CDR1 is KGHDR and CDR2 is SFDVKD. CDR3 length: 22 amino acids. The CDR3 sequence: CATSDLCYFGTSGRGRIWEQYV. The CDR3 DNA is TGTGCCACCAGTGATTTGTGTTATTTTGGGACTAGCGGGAGGGGAAGGATATGGGAGCAGTACGTC.

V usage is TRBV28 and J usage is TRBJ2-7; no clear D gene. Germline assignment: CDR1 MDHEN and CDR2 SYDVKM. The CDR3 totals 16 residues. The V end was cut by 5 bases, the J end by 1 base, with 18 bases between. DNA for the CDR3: TGTGCCAGCAGTCCCCCCCCGGGTGTTGCTTCCTACGAGCAGTACTTC. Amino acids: CASSPPPGVASYEQYF.

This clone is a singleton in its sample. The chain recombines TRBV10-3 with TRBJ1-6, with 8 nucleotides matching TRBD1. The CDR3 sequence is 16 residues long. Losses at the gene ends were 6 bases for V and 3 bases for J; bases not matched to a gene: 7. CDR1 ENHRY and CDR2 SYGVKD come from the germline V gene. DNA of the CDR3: TGTGCCATCAGGTCAGGGGGCGCCAACTATAATTCACCCCTCCACTTT. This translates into CAIRSGGANYNSPLHF.

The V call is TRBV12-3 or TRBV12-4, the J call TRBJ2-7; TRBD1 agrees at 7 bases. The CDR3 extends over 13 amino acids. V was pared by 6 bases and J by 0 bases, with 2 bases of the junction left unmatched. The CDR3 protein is CASSRDSSYEQYF. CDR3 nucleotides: TGTGCCAGCAGCCGGGACAGCTCCTACGAGCAGTACTTC.

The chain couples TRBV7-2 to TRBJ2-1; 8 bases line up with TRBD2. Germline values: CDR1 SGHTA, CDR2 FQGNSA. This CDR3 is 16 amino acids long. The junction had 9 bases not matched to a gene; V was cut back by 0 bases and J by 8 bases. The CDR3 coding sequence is TGTGCCAGCAGCTTAGCGTTCGACGGGAGGGATCATGAGCAGTTCTTC. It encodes CASSLAFDGRDHEQFF.

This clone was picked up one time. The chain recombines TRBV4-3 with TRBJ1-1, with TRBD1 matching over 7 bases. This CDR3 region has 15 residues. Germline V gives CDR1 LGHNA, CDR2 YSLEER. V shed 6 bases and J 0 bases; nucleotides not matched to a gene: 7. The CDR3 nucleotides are TGCGCCAGCAGTCCCCTGACAGGGATGAACACTGAAGCTTTCTTT. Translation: CASSPLTGMNTEAFF.

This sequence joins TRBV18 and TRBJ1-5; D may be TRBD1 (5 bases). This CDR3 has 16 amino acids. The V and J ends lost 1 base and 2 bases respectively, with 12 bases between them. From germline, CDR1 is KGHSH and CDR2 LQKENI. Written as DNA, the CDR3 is TGTGCCAGCTCACCACTGGGGCCCTCGGGCAATCAGCCCCAGCATTTT. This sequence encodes CASSPLGPSGNQPQHF.

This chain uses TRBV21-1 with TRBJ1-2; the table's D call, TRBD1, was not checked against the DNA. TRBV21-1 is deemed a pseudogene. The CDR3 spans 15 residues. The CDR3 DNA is TGTGCCAGCAGCAACGGGACAGCCAAACGAGGGGGCTACACCTTC. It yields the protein CASSNGTAKRGGYTF.

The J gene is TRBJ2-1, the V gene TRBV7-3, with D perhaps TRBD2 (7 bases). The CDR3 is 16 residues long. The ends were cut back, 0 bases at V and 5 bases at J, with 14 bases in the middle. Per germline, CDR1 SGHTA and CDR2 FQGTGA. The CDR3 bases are TGTGCCAGCAGCTTAACTCAAACAGGGAGGGACAATGAGCAGTTCTTC. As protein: CASSLTQTGRDNEQFF.

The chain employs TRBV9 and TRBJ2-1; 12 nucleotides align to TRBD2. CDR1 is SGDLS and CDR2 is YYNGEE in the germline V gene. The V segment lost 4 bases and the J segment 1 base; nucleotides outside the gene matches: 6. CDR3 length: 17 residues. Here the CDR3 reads CASSLMTSGSSYNEQFF. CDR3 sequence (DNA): TGTGCCAGCAGCCTCATGACTAGCGGGAGTTCCTACAATGAGCAGTTCTTC.

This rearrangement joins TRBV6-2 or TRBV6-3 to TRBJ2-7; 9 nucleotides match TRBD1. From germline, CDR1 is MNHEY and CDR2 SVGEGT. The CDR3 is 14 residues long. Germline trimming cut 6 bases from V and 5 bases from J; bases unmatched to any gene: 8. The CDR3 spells CASSPGTGSNEQYV. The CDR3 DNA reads TGTGCCAGCAGCCCTGGGACAGGGAGCAACGAGCAGTACGTC.

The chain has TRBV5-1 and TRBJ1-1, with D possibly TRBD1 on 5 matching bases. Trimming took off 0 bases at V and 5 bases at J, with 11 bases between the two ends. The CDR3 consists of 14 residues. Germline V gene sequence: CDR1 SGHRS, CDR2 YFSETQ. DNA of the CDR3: TGCGCCAGCAGCTTGGAGTGGCAGGGAACTGAAGCTTTCTTT. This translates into CASSLEWQGTEAFF. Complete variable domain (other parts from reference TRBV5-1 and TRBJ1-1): KAGVTQTPRYLIKTRGQQVTLSCSPISGHRSVSWYQQTPGQGLQFLFEYFSETQRNKGNFPGRFSGRQFSNSRSEMNVSTLELGDSALYLCASSLEWQGTEAFFGQGTRLTVV.

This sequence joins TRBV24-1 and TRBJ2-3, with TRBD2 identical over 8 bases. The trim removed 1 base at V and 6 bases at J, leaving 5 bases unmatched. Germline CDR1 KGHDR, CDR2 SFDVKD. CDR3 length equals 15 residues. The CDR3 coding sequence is TGTGCCACCAGTGATTTAATTAGCGGGATGGATACGCAGTATTTT. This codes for CATSDLISGMDTQYF.

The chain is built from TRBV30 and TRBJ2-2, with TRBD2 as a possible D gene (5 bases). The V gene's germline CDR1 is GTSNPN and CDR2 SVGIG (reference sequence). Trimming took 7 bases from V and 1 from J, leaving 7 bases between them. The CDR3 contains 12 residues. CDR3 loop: CALGGNTGELFF. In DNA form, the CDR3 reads TGTGCCTTAGGAGGGAACACCGGGGAGCTGTTTTTT.

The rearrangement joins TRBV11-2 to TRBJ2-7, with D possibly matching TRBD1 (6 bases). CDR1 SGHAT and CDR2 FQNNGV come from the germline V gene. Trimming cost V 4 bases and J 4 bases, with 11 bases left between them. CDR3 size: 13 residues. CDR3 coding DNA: TGTGCCAGCAGCTCGACAGGTTCATACGAGCAGTACTTC. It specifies CASSSTGSYEQYF.

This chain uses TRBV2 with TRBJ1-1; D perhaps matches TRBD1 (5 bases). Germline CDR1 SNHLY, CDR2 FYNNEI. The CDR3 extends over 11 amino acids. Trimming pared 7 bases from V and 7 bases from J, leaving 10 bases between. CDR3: CASIRQGEAFF. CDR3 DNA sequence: TGTGCCAGCATCCGGCAGGGTGAAGCTTTCTTT.

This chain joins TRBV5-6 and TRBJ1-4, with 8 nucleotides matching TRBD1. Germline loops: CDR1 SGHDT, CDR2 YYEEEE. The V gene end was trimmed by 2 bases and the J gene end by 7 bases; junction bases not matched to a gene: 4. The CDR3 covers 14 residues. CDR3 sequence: CASSFDRGGEKLFF. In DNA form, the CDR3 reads TGTGCCAGCAGCTTCGACAGGGGAGGTGAAAAACTGTTTTTT.

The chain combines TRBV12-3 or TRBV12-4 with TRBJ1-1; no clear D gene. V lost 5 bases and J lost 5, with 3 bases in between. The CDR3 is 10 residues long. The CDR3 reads CASSQTEAFF. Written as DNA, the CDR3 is TGTGCCAGCAGTCAAACTGAAGCTTTCTTT.

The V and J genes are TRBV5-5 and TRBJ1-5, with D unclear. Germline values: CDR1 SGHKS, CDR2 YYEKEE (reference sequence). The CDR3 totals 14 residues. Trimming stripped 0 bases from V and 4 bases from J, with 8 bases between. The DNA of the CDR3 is TGTGCCAGCAGCTTGGGGGCGGGGAATCAGCCCCAGCATTTT. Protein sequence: CASSLGAGNQPQHF.

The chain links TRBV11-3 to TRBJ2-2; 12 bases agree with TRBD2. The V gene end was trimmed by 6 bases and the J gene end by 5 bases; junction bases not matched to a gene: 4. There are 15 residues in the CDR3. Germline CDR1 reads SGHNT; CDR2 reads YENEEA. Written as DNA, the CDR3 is TGTGCCAGCAGGGTGACTAGCGGGAGTACCGGGGAGCTGTTTTTT. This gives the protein CASRVTSGSTGELFF.

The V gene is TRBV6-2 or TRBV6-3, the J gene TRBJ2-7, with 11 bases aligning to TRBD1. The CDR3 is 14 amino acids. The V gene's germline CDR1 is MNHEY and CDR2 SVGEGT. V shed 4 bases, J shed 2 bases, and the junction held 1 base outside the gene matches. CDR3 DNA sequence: TGTGCCAGCAGTTCGGGACAGGGGGCCTACGAGCAGTACGTC. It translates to CASSSGQGAYEQYV.

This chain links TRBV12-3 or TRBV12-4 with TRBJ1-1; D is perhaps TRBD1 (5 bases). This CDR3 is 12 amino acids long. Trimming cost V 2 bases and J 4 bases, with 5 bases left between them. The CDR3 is CASSLQGTEAFF. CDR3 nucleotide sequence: TGTGCCAGCAGTTTACAGGGCACTGAAGCTTTCTTT.

The CDR3 region is CATSGYRGVGEQFF. The CDR3 DNA reads TGTGCCACCAGCGGATACAGGGGTGTAGGTGAGCAGTTCTTC. This chain links TRBV24-1 with TRBJ2-1, with 7 bases matching TRBD1. Trimming at V came to 7 bases and at J to 9 bases, leaving 11 bases not matched to a gene. The CDR3 runs to 14 residues. From germline, CDR1 is KGHDR and CDR2 SFDVKD.

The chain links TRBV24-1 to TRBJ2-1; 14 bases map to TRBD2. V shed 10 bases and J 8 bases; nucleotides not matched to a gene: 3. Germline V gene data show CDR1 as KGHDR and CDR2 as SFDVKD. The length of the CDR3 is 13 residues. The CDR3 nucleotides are TGTGCCACGCGGACTAGCGGGGGGCATGAGCAGTTCTTC. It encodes CATRTSGGHEQFF.

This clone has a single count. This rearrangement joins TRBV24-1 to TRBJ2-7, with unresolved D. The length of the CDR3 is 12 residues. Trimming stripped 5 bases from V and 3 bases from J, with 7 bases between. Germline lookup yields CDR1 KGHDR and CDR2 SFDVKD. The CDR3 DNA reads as TGTGCCACCAGTGTCCGCTACTACGAGCAGTACGTC. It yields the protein CATSVRYYEQYV.

The CDR3 spells CSASYGTGNTGELFF. The CDR3 DNA reads as TGCAGTGCTAGTTACGGGACAGGGAATACCGGGGAGCTGTTTTTT. The chain carries TRBV20-1 and TRBJ2-2, with 9 bases aligning to TRBD1. The CDR3 runs to 15 residues. CDR1 and CDR2 (germline): DFQATT, SNEGSKA (reference sequence). J was trimmed by 5 bases and V by 3 bases; bases with no gene match: 7.

CDR3 sequence reads: CATSRDRVETQYF. The CDR3 nucleotides read TGTGCCACCAGCAGAGACAGGGTCGAGACCCAGTACTTC. The chain combines TRBV15 with TRBJ2-5; the D gene is possibly TRBD1 (5 bases). The V end was cut by 0 bases, the J end by 5 bases, with 7 bases between. Germline CDR1 and CDR2: LNHNV and YYDKDF (reference sequence). This CDR3 region has 13 residues.

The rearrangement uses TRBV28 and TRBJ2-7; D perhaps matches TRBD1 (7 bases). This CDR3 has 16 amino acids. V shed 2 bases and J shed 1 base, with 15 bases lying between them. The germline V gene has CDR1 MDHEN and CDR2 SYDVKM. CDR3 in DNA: TGTGCCAGCAGTTTAGAGGGCCAGGGGGGATCCTACGAGCAGTACTTC. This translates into CASSLEGQGGSYEQYF.